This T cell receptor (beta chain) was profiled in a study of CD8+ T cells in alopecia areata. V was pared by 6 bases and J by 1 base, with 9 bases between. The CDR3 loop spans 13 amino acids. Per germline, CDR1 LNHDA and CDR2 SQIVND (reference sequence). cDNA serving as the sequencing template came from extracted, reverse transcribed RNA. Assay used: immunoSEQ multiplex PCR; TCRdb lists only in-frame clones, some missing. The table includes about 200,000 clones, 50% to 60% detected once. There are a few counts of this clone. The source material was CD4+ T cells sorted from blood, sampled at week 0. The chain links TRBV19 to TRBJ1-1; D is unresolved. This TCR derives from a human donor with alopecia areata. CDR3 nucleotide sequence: TGTGCCAGTAGCGAACAGCGGAACACTGAAGCTTTCTTT. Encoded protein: CASSEQRNTEAFF.